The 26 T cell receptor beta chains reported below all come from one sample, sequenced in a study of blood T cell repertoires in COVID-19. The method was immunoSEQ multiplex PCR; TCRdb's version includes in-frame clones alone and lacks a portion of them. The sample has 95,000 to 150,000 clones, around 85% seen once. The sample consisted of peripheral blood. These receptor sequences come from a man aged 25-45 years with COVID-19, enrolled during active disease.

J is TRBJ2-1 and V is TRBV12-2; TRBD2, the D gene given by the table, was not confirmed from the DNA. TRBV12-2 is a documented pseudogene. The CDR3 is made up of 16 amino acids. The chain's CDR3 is CASRSVGLVGYNEQFF. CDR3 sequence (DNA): TGTGCAAGTCGTTCAGTCGGACTAGTGGGTTACAATGAGCAGTTCTTC.

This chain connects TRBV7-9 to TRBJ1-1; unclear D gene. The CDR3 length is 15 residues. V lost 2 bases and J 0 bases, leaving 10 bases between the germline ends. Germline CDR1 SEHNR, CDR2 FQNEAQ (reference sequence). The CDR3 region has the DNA TGTGCCAGCAGCTTAATAGGCCGGGTGAACACTGAAGCTTTCTTT. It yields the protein CASSLIGRVNTEAFF.

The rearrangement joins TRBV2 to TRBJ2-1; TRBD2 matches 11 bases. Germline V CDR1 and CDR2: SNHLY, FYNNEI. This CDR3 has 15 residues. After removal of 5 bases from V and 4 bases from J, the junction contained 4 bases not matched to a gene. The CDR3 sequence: CASSLTSGGYNEQFF. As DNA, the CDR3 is TGTGCCAGCAGTCTTACTAGCGGGGGTTACAATGAGCAGTTCTTC.

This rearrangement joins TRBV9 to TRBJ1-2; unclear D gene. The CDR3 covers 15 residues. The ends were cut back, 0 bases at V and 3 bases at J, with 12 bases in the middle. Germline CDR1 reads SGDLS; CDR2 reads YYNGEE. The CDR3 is CASSVASAVDYGYTF. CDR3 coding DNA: TGTGCCAGCAGCGTAGCTTCGGCGGTGGACTATGGCTACACCTTC.

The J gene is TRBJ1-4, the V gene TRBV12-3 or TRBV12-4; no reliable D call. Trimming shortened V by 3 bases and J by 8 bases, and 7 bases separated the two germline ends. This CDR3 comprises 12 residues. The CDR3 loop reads CASSFYPEKLFF. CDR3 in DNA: TGTGCCAGCAGTTTTTATCCCGAAAAACTGTTTTTT.

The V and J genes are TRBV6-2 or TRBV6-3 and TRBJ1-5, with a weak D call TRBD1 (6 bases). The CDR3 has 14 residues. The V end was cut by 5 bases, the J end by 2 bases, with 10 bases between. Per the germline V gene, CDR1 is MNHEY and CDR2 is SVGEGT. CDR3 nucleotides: TGTGCCAGCAGTCCCTCAGGGGGCAATCAGCCCCAGCATTTT. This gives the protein CASSPSGGNQPQHF.

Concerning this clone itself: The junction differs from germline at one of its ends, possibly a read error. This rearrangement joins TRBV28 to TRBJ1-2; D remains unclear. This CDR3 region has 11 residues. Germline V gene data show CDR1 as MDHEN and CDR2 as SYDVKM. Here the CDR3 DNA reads TGTGCCAGCAGTTTGAACTCTGGCTACACCTTC. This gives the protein CASSLNSGYTF.

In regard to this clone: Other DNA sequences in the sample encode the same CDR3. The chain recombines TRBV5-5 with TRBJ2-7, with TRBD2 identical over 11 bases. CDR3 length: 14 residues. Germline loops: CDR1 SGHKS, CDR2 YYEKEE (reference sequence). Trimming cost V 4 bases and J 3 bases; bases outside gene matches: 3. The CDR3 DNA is TGTGCCAGCAGCAGTACTAGCGGGAGCTACGAGCAGTACTTC. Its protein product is CASSSTSGSYEQYF.

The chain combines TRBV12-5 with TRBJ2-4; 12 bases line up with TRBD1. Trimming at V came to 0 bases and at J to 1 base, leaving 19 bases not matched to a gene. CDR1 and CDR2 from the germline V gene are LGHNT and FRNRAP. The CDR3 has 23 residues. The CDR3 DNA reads TGTGCTAGTGGTTTGGTACCTTACATTGCCCGGGACAGGGGGCGCGGGGCCAAAAACATTCAGTACTTC. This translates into CASGLVPYIARDRGRGAKNIQYF.

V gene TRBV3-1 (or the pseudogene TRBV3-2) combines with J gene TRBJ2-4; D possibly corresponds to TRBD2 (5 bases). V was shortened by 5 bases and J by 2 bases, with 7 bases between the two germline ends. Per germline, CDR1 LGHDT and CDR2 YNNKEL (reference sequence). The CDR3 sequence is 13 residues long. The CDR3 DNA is TGTGCCAGCAGCACGGGGTCCAAAAACATTCAGTACTTC. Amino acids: CASSTGSKNIQYF.

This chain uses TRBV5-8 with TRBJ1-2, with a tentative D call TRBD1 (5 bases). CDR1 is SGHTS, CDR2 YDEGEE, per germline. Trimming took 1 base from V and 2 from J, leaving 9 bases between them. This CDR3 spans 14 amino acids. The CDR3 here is CASSLFRQNYGYTF. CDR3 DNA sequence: TGTGCCAGCAGCTTGTTTAGACAGAACTATGGCTACACCTTC. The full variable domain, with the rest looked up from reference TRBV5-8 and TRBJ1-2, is EAGVTQSPTHLIKTRGQQATLRCSPISGHTSVYWYQQALGLGLQFLLWYDEGEERNRGNFPPRFSGRQFPNYSSELNVNALELEDSALYLCASSLFRQNYGYTFGSGTRLTVV.

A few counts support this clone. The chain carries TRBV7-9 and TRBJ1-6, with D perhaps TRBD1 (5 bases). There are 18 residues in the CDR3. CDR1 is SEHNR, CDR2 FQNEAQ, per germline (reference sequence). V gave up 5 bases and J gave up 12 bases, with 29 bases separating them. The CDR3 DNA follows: TGTGCCAGCAGCCCTAGTATAAATAGGGGTTCAAGAGTAGGACCCCTCCACTTT. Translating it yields CASSPSINRGSRVGPLHF.

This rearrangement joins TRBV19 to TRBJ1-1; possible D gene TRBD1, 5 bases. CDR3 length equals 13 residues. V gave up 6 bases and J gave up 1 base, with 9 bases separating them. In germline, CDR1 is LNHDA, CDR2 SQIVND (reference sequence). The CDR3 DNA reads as TGTGCCAGTAGGACAGTCTCGAACACTGAAGCTTTCTTT. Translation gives CASRTVSNTEAFF.

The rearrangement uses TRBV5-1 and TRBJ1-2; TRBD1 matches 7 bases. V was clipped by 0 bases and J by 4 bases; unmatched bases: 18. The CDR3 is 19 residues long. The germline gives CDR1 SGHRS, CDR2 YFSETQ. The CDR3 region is CASSLVSDRVWGQTYGYTF. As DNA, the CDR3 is TGCGCCAGCAGCTTGGTTTCCGACCGGGTTTGGGGACAGACCTATGGCTACACCTTC.

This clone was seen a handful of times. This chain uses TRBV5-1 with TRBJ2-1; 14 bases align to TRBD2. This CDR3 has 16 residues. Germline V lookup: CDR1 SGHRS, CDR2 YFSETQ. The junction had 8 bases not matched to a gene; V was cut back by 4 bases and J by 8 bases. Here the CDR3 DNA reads TGCGCCAGCAGCGCCGGGACTAGCGGGAGAGCATATGAGCAGTTCTTC. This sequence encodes CASSAGTSGRAYEQFF.

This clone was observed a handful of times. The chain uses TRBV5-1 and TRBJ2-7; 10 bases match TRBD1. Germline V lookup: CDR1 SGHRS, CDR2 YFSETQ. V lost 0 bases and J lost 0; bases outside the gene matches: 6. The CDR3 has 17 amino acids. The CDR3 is CASSLGDRGSASYEQYF. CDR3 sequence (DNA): TGCGCCAGCAGCTTGGGGGACAGGGGATCGGCCTCCTACGAGCAGTACTTC.

CDR3 nucleotides: TGTGCCAGCAGCTTGGGGACAGGCACCGGGGAGCTGTTTTTT. Its protein is CASSLGTGTGELFF. The chain employs TRBV5-4 and TRBJ2-2; 7 nucleotides align to TRBD1. Germline CDR1 and CDR2: SGHNT and YYREEE (reference sequence). This CDR3 comprises 14 residues. The junction had 0 bases not matched to a gene; V was cut back by 0 bases and J by 4 bases. Together with reference TRBV5-4 and TRBJ2-2, the CDR3 gives the full variable domain: ETGVTQSPTHLIKTRGQQVTLRCSSQSGHNTVSWYQQALGQGPQFIFQYYREEENGRGNFPPRFSGLQFPNYSSELNVNALELDDSALYLCASSLGTGTGELFFGEGSRLTVL.

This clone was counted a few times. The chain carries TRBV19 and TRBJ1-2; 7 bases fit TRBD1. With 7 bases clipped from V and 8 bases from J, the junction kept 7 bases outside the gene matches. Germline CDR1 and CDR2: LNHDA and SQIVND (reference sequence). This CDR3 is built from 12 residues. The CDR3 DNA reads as TGTGCCAGTACGCAGGGGGAAGGGGGCTACACCTTC. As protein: CASTQGEGGYTF.

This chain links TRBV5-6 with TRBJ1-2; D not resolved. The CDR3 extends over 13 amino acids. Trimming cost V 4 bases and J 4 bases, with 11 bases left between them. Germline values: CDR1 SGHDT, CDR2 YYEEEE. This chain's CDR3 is CASSLLVGYGYTF. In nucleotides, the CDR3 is TGTGCCAGCAGCCTACTGGTCGGCTATGGCTACACCTTC.

CDR3 DNA: TGTGCCAGCAGCCTCCGTACTACAGGGAACTATGGCTACACCTTC. Protein: CASSLRTTGNYGYTF. This chain uses TRBV6-5 with TRBJ1-2, with D perhaps TRBD1 (6 bases). V was shortened by 6 bases and J by 2 bases, with 16 bases between the two germline ends. Germline CDR1 reads MNHEY; CDR2 reads SVGAGI. CDR3 length: 15 residues.

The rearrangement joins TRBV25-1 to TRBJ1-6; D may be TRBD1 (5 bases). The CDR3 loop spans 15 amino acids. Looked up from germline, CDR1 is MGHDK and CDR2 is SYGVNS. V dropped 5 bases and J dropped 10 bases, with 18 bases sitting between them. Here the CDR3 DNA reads TGTGCCAGCAGTCAGTCTAGGGGAATTAGCTCACCCCTCCACTTT. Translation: CASSQSRGISSPLHF.

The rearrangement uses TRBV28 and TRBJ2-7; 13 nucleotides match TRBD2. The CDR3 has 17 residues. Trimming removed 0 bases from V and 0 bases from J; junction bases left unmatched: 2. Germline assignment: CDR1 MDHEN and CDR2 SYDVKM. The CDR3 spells CASSLWGTSGASYEQYF. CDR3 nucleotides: TGTGCCAGCAGTTTATGGGGGACTAGCGGGGCCTCCTACGAGCAGTACTTC.

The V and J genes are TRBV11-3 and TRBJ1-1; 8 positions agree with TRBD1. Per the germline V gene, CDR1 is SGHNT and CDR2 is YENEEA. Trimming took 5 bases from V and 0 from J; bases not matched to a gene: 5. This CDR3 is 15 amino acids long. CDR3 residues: CASSPPGQVNTEAFF. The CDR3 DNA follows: TGTGCCAGCAGCCCGCCGGGACAGGTGAACACTGAAGCTTTCTTT.

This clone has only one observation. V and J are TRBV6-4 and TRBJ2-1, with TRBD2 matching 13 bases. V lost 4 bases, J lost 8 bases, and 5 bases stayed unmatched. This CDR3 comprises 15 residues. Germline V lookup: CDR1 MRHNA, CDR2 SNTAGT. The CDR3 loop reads CASSVLAGGPDEQFF. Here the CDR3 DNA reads TGTGCCAGCAGTGTACTAGCGGGGGGGCCAGATGAGCAGTTCTTC.

CDR3: CASRPGPGNTIYF. The DNA of the CDR3 is TGTGCCAGCAGACCAGGCCCTGGAAACACCATATATTTT. The V and J genes are TRBV6-5 and TRBJ1-3; D gene ambiguous. Per the germline V gene, CDR1 is MNHEY and CDR2 is SVGAGI. The CDR3 runs 13 residues. V was cut by 6 bases and J by 2 bases, with 8 bases left in between.

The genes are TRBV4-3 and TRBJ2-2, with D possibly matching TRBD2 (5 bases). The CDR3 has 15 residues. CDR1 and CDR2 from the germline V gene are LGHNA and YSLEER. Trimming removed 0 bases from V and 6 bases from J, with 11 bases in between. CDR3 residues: CASSQERAVAGELFF. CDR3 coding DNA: TGCGCCAGCAGCCAAGAGAGAGCGGTCGCCGGGGAGCTGTTTTTT.